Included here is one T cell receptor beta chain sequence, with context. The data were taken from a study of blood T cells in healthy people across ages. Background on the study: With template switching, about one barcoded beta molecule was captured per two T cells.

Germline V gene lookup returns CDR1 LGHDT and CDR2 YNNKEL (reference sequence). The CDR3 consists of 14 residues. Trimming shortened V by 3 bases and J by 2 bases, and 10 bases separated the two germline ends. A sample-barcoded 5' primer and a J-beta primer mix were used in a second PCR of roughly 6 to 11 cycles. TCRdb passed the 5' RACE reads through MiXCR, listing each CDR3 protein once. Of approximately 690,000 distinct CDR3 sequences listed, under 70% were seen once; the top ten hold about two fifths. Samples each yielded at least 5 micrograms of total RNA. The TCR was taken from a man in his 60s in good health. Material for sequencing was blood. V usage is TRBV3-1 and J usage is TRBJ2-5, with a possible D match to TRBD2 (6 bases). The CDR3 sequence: CASSQSSGQETQYF. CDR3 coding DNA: TGTGCCAGCAGCCAGAGTAGCGGTCAAGAGACCCAGTACTTC.